A selection of T cell receptor beta chains follows, all from one sample in a study of shared clonotypes between healthy human individuals. Some clones are missing from TCRdb's copy, which holds only in-frame ones; the method was immunoSEQ multiplex PCR. The profile shows roughly 1,600,000 clones, just under 99% of them singletons. Sequencing was performed on naive CD4+ T cells sorted from blood. These receptors were taken from a man aged 25 to 40 in good health. Each CDR3 is given with its conserved first and last residue. Each record gives: J gene, D gene, V gene, clone size, CDR3 protein, CDR3 DNA. A D gene is named only where the DNA matches it firmly. Size tells how often a clone was seen (once, few, many) or the class of an expanded clone, and some rows leave it out.

J gene: TRBJ1-1
D gene: TRBD1
V gene: TRBV2
clone size: -
CDR3 protein: CASRGQGSEAFF
CDR3 DNA: TGTGCCAGCAGGGGACAGGGATCTGAAGCTTTCTTT

J gene: TRBJ2-7
D gene: -
V gene: TRBV25-1
clone size: -
CDR3 protein: CASSALTPRGAAYEQYF
CDR3 DNA: TGTGCCAGCAGTGCCTTAACTCCGAGGGGGGCCGCCTACGAGCAGTACTTC

J gene: TRBJ2-3
D gene: -
V gene: TRBV18
clone size: once
CDR3 protein: CASSPRSPSDTQYF
CDR3 DNA: TGTGCCAGCTCACCCCGGTCTCCTTCAGATACGCAGTATTTT

J gene: TRBJ2-3
D gene: TRBD2
V gene: TRBV2
clone size: -
CDR3 protein: CASSGLAGPADTQYF
CDR3 DNA: TGTGCCAGCAGTGGGCTAGCGGGACCGGCAGATACGCAGTATTTT

J gene: TRBJ2-2
D gene: -
V gene: TRBV6-5
clone size: -
CDR3 protein: CASSYEGGNTGELFF
CDR3 DNA: TGTGCCAGCAGTTACGAGGGTGGAAACACCGGGGAGCTGTTTTTT

J gene: TRBJ2-1
D gene: TRBD1
V gene: TRBV7-9
clone size: -
CDR3 protein: CASQGQGGNEQFF
CDR3 DNA: TGTGCCAGCCAGGGACAGGGGGGCAATGAGCAGTTCTTC

J gene: TRBJ1-2
D gene: TRBD1
V gene: TRBV19
clone size: -
CDR3 protein: CASTPTGMDYGYTF
CDR3 DNA: TGTGCCAGTACCCCGACAGGGATGGACTATGGCTACACCTTC

J gene: TRBJ1-2
D gene: -
V gene: TRBV7-2
clone size: -
CDR3 protein: CASSLWLYGYTF
CDR3 DNA: TGTGCCAGCAGCTTATGGCTCTATGGCTACACCTTC

J gene: TRBJ2-6
D gene: -
V gene: TRBV27
clone size: once
CDR3 protein: CASRPRYLSGANVLTF
CDR3 DNA: TGTGCCAGTCGGCCCAGGTACCTCTCTGGGGCCAACGTCCTGACTTTC

J gene: TRBJ1-1
D gene: -
V gene: TRBV6-5
clone size: once
CDR3 protein: CASSYVGRAMNTEAFF
CDR3 DNA: TGTGCCAGCAGTTACGTGGGCAGGGCGATGAACACTGAAGCTTTCTTT

J gene: TRBJ2-2
D gene: -
V gene: TRBV5-5
clone size: -
CDR3 protein: CASSTANTGELFF
CDR3 DNA: TGTGCCAGCTCAACGGCGAACACCGGGGAGCTGTTTTTT

J gene: TRBJ1-5
D gene: TRBD1
V gene: TRBV29-1
clone size: -
CDR3 protein: CSVNAGGVNQPQHF
CDR3 DNA: TGCAGCGTTAACGCAGGGGGCGTGAATCAGCCCCAGCATTTT

J gene: TRBJ2-7
D gene: -
V gene: TRBV11-1
clone size: once
CDR3 protein: CASSSELRGYEQYF
CDR3 DNA: TGTGCCAGCAGCTCCGAGTTAAGGGGCTACGAGCAGTACTTC

J gene: TRBJ2-4
D gene: -
V gene: TRBV16
clone size: once
CDR3 protein: CASSQSRSALAKNIQYF
CDR3 DNA: TGTGCCAGCAGCCAATCTCGGTCAGCCCTAGCCAAAAACATTCAGTACTTC

J gene: TRBJ2-7
D gene: -
V gene: TRBV7-2
clone size: once
CDR3 protein: CASSLAFYEQYF
CDR3 DNA: TGTGCCAGCAGCTTAGCTTTCTACGAGCAGTACTTC

J gene: TRBJ2-7
D gene: -
V gene: TRBV10-2
clone size: -
CDR3 protein: CASSEFGLGGYEQYF
CDR3 DNA: TGCGCCAGCAGTGAGTTCGGACTCGGGGGCTACGAGCAGTACTTC

J gene: TRBJ2-6
D gene: -
V gene: TRBV28
clone size: -
CDR3 protein: CASKKTGRSGANVLTF
CDR3 DNA: TGTGCCAGCAAGAAGACAGGGAGGTCTGGGGCCAACGTCCTGACTTTC

J gene: TRBJ2-3
D gene: TRBD2
V gene: TRBV28
clone size: -
CDR3 protein: CASSFTGLDGRPSDTQYF
CDR3 DNA: TGTGCCAGCAGTTTTACGGGTCTTGACGGGAGGCCCTCAGATACGCAGTATTTT

J gene: TRBJ2-5
D gene: TRBD1
V gene: TRBV7-3
clone size: -
CDR3 protein: CASSPTGGRYETQYF
CDR3 DNA: TGTGCCAGCAGCCCCACAGGGGGACGATATGAGACCCAGTACTTC

J gene: TRBJ2-3
D gene: TRBD2
V gene: TRBV7-9
clone size: -
CDR3 protein: CASSLPGLVGSTDTQYF
CDR3 DNA: TGTGCCAGCAGCTTACCGGGACTAGTTGGAAGCACAGATACGCAGTATTTT

J gene: TRBJ2-7
D gene: TRBD1
V gene: TRBV28
clone size: -
CDR3 protein: CASRPGQGAYEQYF
CDR3 DNA: TGTGCCAGCAGGCCGGGACAGGGGGCCTACGAGCAGTACTTC

J gene: TRBJ2-1
D gene: TRBD1
V gene: TRBV29-1
clone size: -
CDR3 protein: CSVERGQGRNEQFF
CDR3 DNA: TGCAGCGTTGAACGAGGACAGGGCAGGAATGAGCAGTTCTTC

J gene: TRBJ2-1
D gene: TRBD1
V gene: TRBV18
clone size: -
CDR3 protein: CASSPTPTGGFDEQFF
CDR3 DNA: TGTGCCAGCTCGCCAACACCGACAGGGGGGTTCGATGAGCAGTTCTTC